Given below is one T cell receptor beta chain in context. At least 5.5 micrograms of total RNA were extracted per sample. This entry belongs to a study of blood T cells in healthy people across ages. Combining a sample-barcoded 5' primer with a J-beta primer mix, a second PCR ran for about 7 to 11 cycles. Via MiXCR, TCRdb re-called the 5' RACE reads, giving one row per CDR3 protein. The table shows 1.5 million to 2 million distinct CDR3 sequences, with 39% occurring only once. The source of this sequence is a human donor in good health. Sample: blood.

The CDR3: CASSQAGYNQPQHF. As DNA, the CDR3 is TGTGCCAGCAGTCAGGCAGGGTACAATCAGCCCCAGCATTTT. The J gene is TRBJ1-5, the V gene TRBV7-6; the D gene is possibly TRBD1 (5 bases). Trimming pared 6 bases from V and 3 bases from J, leaving 12 bases between. From germline, CDR1 is SGHVS and CDR2 FNYEAQ. This CDR3 is built from 14 residues.